This is a list of T cell receptor beta chains from one sample in a study of T cell repertoires in cytomegalovirus infection. MiXCR, run by TCRdb on the reads, gives a single entry per CDR3 protein. Of around 300,000 distinct CDR3 sequences listed, 25% are singletons. Sequencing used PBMCs. The origin of the receptors is a human donor in good health (CMV status not recorded). Some clones in this sample may be carry-over from other donors' samples. The CDR3 runs from the conserved cysteine through the conserved F or W. Each record gives: D gene, J gene, V gene, clone size, CDR3 DNA, CDR3 protein. The D gene is left open where the match is weak. Size values are once, few and many counts, or a class for expanded clones, and some rows have none.

d_call: NA
j_call: TRBJ2-7
v_call: TRBV11-3
clone_size: NA
cdr3_nt: TGTGCCAGCAGCCCCCGGGACGGACGGACCTACGAGCAGTACTTC
cdr3_aa: CASSPRDGRTYEQYF

d_call: NA
j_call: TRBJ1-2
v_call: TRBV7-9
clone_size: NA
cdr3_nt: TGTGCCAGCAGCTTTCTGGGGCACTACACCTTC
cdr3_aa: CASSFLGHYTF

d_call: NA
j_call: TRBJ2-2
v_call: TRBV7-9
clone_size: NA
cdr3_nt: TGTGCCAGCAGCTTATCTGGGGTGAGGACCGGGGAGCTGTTTTTT
cdr3_aa: CASSLSGVRTGELFF

d_call: NA
j_call: TRBJ1-1
v_call: TRBV28
clone_size: NA
cdr3_nt: TGTGCCAGCAGTTTAGGACAGCCGCACACTGAAGCTTTCTTT
cdr3_aa: CASSLGQPHTEAFF

d_call: NA
j_call: TRBJ1-3
v_call: TRBV11-2
clone_size: many
cdr3_nt: TGTGCCAGCAGCCTCGGAGGGGGTGGATTTTCTGGAAACACCATATATTTT
cdr3_aa: CASSLGGGGFSGNTIYF

d_call: NA
j_call: TRBJ2-2
v_call: TRBV7-9
clone_size: NA
cdr3_nt: TGTGCCAGCAGCCGACGAACAAGCGTCATCGGGGAGCTGTTTTTT
cdr3_aa: CASSRRTSVIGELFF

d_call: NA
j_call: TRBJ2-3
v_call: TRBV7-9
clone_size: many
cdr3_nt: TGTGCCAGCAGTCCGTGGACAGATACGCAGTATTTT
cdr3_aa: CASSPWTDTQYF

d_call: TRBD1
j_call: TRBJ1-5
v_call: TRBV12-3/TRBV12-4
clone_size: few
cdr3_nt: TGTGCCAGCAGCCGGGACAGTTATCGGCCCCAGCATTTT
cdr3_aa: CASSRDSYRPQHF

d_call: NA
j_call: TRBJ1-2
v_call: TRBV5-1
clone_size: once
cdr3_nt: TGCGCCAGCAGCAACCCGGACAGACCTTACTATGGCTACACCTTC
cdr3_aa: CASSNPDRPYYGYTF

d_call: NA
j_call: TRBJ2-5
v_call: TRBV11-2
clone_size: many
cdr3_nt: TGTGCCAGCAGCGCGTTAGAGACCCAGTACTTC
cdr3_aa: CASSALETQYF

d_call: TRBD1
j_call: TRBJ2-7
v_call: TRBV2
clone_size: NA
cdr3_nt: TGTGCCAGCAACGACAGGGGCACCTTTCCCTACGAGCAGTACTTC
cdr3_aa: CASNDRGTFPYEQYF

d_call: NA
j_call: TRBJ2-2
v_call: TRBV5-6
clone_size: NA
cdr3_nt: TGTGCCAGCAGGGAACAGGGAGGTACCGGGGAGCTGTTTTTT
cdr3_aa: CASREQGGTGELFF

d_call: TRBD2
j_call: TRBJ2-1
v_call: TRBV7-8
clone_size: few
cdr3_nt: TGTGCCAGCAGCTTAGTGGTGGGAGGGCCGGTGGATGAGCAGTTCTTC
cdr3_aa: CASSLVVGGPVDEQFF

d_call: TRBD2
j_call: TRBJ2-1
v_call: TRBV2
clone_size: NA
cdr3_nt: TGTGCCAGCACTGTACTAGCGGGGGGGGAGCAGTTCTTC
cdr3_aa: CASTVLAGGEQFF

d_call: NA
j_call: TRBJ2-1
v_call: TRBV7-6
clone_size: many
cdr3_nt: TGTGCCAGCAGCTTATACCCGCCGGGTCAGAACAATGAGCAGTTCTTC
cdr3_aa: CASSLYPPGQNNEQFF

d_call: NA
j_call: TRBJ2-2
v_call: TRBV28
clone_size: few
cdr3_nt: TGTGCCAGCAGGTGGGCTTTCACCGGGGAGCTGTTTTTT
cdr3_aa: CASRWAFTGELFF